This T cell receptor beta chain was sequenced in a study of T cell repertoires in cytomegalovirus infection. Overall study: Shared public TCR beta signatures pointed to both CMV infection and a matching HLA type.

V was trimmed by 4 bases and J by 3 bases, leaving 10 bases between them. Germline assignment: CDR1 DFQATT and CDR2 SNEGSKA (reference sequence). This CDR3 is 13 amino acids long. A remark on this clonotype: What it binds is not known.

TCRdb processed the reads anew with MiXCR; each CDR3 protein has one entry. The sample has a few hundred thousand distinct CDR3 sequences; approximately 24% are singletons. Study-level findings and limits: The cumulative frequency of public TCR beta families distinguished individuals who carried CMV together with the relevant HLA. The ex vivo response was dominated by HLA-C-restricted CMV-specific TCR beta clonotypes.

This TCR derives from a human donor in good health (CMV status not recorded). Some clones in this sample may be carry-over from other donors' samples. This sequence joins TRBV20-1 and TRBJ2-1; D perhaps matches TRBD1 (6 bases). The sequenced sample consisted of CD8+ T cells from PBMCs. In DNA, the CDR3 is TGCAGTGCTAATACAGGGAACTACAATGAGCAGTTCTTC. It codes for CSANTGNYNEQFF.